The T cell receptor beta chain described here comes from a study of T-cell reconstitution after alpha-beta-depleted transplantation in children. Study-level results: T-cell numbers and diversity one year post-transplant derived largely from freshly generated T cells. Diversity of TCRbeta at day 60 was high in some patients, arising from surviving recipient T cells and thymic progenitors. Expanded graft clones, several hundred of them, were reportedly the source of alpha-beta T cells about two months after transplant.

The ends were cut back, 5 bases at V and 14 bases at J, with 15 bases in the middle. This CDR3 region has 11 residues. Germline assignment: CDR1 SGHAT and CDR2 FQNNGV. Library preparation (for TCRbeta) was performed with unique molecular identifiers. In TCRdb, the PCR reads were re-called with MiXCR into one record per CDR3 protein. The table records about 220,000 distinct CDR3 sequences, over 15% of them present only once. Points on this clonotype: Antigen: not known.

The sample consisted of PBMCs, mostly from graft donor cells, taken 360 days after TCRalphabeta/CD19-depleted stem cell transplant. The gene calls are TRBV11-2 and TRBJ2-5, with D perhaps TRBD2 (6 bases). The clonotype originates from a male patient aged 2-10 years who had a stem cell transplant for acute lymphoblastic leukemia, so the T cells may come from the graft donor. CDR3 in amino acids: CASSAGPASYF. Written as DNA, the CDR3 is TGTGCCAGCAGCGCGGGGCCTGCCTCTTACTTC.